The 2 T cell receptor beta chains below were found in one sample sequenced in a study of PD-1 blockade in classical Hodgkin lymphoma. The method was immunoSEQ multiplex PCR; TCRdb's version includes in-frame clones alone and lacks a portion of them. The data hold roughly 42,000 clones, with about 74% observed a single time. Each and every patient relapsed after autologous stem cell transplantation, and patients got differing brentuximab vedotin exposure. The input for sequencing was peripheral blood mononuclear cells (PBMCs), taken at baseline. These receptors came from a human donor with classical Hodgkin lymphoma.

The V call is TRBV5-4, the J call TRBJ1-4; 8 bases line up with TRBD1. The CDR3 has 14 amino acids. Germline V CDR1 and CDR2: SGHNT, YYREEE (reference sequence). Germline trimming cut 4 bases from V and 6 bases from J; bases unmatched to any gene: 5. Here the CDR3 DNA reads TGTGCCAGCAGCCTGCAGGGGGCGGATGAAAAACTGTTTTTT. Translated, it gives CASSLQGADEKLFF.

The chain recombines TRBV18 with TRBJ2-3, with unresolved D. The CDR3 contains 14 residues. CDR1 KGHSH and CDR2 LQKENI come from the germline V gene. Trimming cost V 3 bases and J 3 bases, with 10 bases left between them. CDR3 nucleotide sequence: TGTGCCAGCTCACCCCAGCAGGAGACAGATACGCAGTATTTT. It is translated as CASSPQQETDTQYF.